These 19 T cell receptor beta chains originate from one sample sequenced in a study of CD8 T cells in ankylosing spondylitis. One entry per CDR3 protein results from TCRdb running MiXCR on the 5' RACE reads. The sample contains around 250,000 distinct CDR3 sequences, about 10% of which appear only once. The source material was blood, either unsorted or a sorted T cell fraction (not recorded which). The receptors were gathered from a male donor with ankylosing spondylitis or in good health (not recorded which).

This clonotype showed up just once. The chain carries TRBV5-1 and TRBJ2-5; D tentatively fits TRBD1 or TRBD2 (5 bases each). Germline V gene data show CDR1 as SGHRS and CDR2 as YFSETQ. This CDR3 comprises 15 residues. V lost 4 bases and J 8 bases, leaving 21 bases between the germline ends. CDR3: CASSGMQGDRDTQYF. In DNA form, the CDR3 reads TGCGCCAGCAGCGGAATGCAGGGAGACCGAGATACCCAGTACTTC.

This clonotype was detected ten times or more. This chain joins TRBV10-3 and TRBJ2-7; the D gene could be TRBD1 or TRBD2 (5 bases each). Trimming stripped 6 bases from V and 2 bases from J, with 11 bases between. This CDR3 has 13 amino acids. Germline CDR1 and CDR2: ENHRY and SYGVKD. CDR3 sequence (DNA): TGTGCCATCAGCGATGAGGGGCCCTACGAGCAGTACTTC. Translation: CAISDEGPYEQYF.

This clonotype came up a few times. The chain uses TRBV20-1 and TRBJ1-2; D is ambiguous. Germline lookup yields CDR1 DFQATT and CDR2 SNEGSKA (reference sequence). V shed 5 bases and J shed 1 base, with 11 bases lying between them. CDR3 length: 13 residues. The CDR3 reads CSAEEDGNYGYTF. The CDR3 DNA sequence: TGCAGTGCTGAAGAGGACGGTAACTATGGCTACACCTTC.

This clonotype was seen a few times. The chain joins TRBV3-1 to TRBJ2-7; the match to TRBD1 covers 9 bases. This CDR3 contains 16 residues. V lost 4 bases and J lost 4; bases outside the gene matches: 11. Per the germline V gene, CDR1 is LGHDT and CDR2 is YNNKEL (reference sequence). CDR3 coding DNA: TGTGCCAGCAGCCGCCACCCGGGACAGGGTCTATACGAGCAGTACTTC. This translates into CASSRHPGQGLYEQYF.

CDR3 nucleotide sequence: TGTGCCAGCAGTTCTTTAGCCCCCCACAGGGCCGGGGAGCTGTTTTTT. The encoded protein is CASSSLAPHRAGELFF. This chain links TRBV6-5 with TRBJ2-2; tentative D call: TRBD1 (6 bases). This CDR3 is built from 16 residues. Germline loops: CDR1 MNHEY, CDR2 SVGAGI. The V end was cut by 4 bases, the J end by 6 bases, with 18 bases between.

This clonotype was observed at least ten times. The chain has TRBV5-1 and TRBJ1-1; D possibly corresponds to TRBD1 (6 bases). V gave up 3 bases and J gave up 3 bases, with 18 bases separating them. The germline V gene encodes CDR1 SGHRS and CDR2 YFSETQ. The CDR3 runs 16 residues. CDR3: CASSSLLTGPDTEAFF. The CDR3 DNA reads TGCGCCAGCAGCTCCCTTTTGACAGGTCCGGACACTGAAGCTTTCTTT.

This clonotype was found a few times. V is TRBV9 and J is TRBJ2-2; a possible D gene is TRBD1 (6 bases). V was trimmed by 3 bases and J by 6 bases, leaving 15 bases between them. From germline, CDR1 is SGDLS and CDR2 YYNGEE. This CDR3 has 15 amino acids. The CDR3 is CASSAGVLSAGELFF. CDR3 sequence (DNA): TGTGCCAGCAGCGCAGGGGTACTTTCGGCCGGGGAGCTGTTTTTT. Complete variable domain (other parts from reference TRBV9 and TRBJ2-2): DSGVTQTPKHLITATGQRVTLRCSPRSGDLSVYWYQQSLDQGLQFLIQYYNGEERAKGNILERFSAQQFPDLHSELNLSSLELGDSALYFCASSAGVLSAGELFFGEGSRLTVL.

This rearrangement joins TRBV18 to TRBJ2-1; D unclear. This CDR3 comprises 12 residues. The V and J ends lost 1 base and 5 bases respectively, with 3 bases between them. CDR1 is KGHSH, CDR2 LQKENI, per germline. The CDR3 loop reads CASSPLDNEQFF. CDR3 nucleotides: TGTGCCAGCTCACCACTTGACAATGAGCAGTTCTTC.

This clonotype has a count of ten or more. The CDR3 loop reads CASSQGITNTGELFF. The CDR3, as DNA: TGCGCCAGCAGCCAAGGCATCACGAACACCGGGGAGCTGTTTTTT. This chain uses TRBV4-1 with TRBJ2-2, with unresolved D. Trimming took off 1 base at V and 0 bases at J, with 6 bases between the two ends. Germline lookup yields CDR1 MGHRA and CDR2 YSYEKL. The CDR3 is 15 residues long.

This clonotype turned up a few times. The chain employs TRBV6-5 and TRBJ2-7; D may correspond to TRBD1 or TRBD2 (6 bases each). Trimming pared 0 bases from V and 1 base from J, leaving 10 bases between. The CDR3 contains 15 residues. From germline, CDR1 is MNHEY and CDR2 SVGAGI. The CDR3 sequence is CASSYSGGTSYEQYF. The CDR3 DNA is TGTGCCAGCAGTTACTCAGGGGGGACGTCCTACGAGCAGTACTTC.

DNA of the CDR3: TGCAGCGTTGAGACTAGCGGGGGGGCTGGCACAGATACGCAGTATTTT. This gives the protein CSVETSGGAGTDTQYF. The chain uses TRBV29-1 and TRBJ2-3; 14 bases match TRBD2. This CDR3 has 16 amino acids. From germline, CDR1 is SQVTM and CDR2 ANQGSEA. The junction had 3 bases not matched to a gene; V was cut back by 3 bases and J by 1 base.

The genes are TRBV27 and TRBJ2-5, with 7 bases fitting TRBD1. Germline-derived CDR1 and CDR2 are MNHEY and SMNVEV (reference sequence). J was trimmed by 4 bases and V by 8 bases; bases with no gene match: 7. The CDR3 extends over 13 amino acids. The CDR3 coding sequence is TGTGCCAGCTACGGGACAGAGACAGAGACCCAGTACTTC. Translating gives CASYGTETETQYF.

The sample holds many counts of this clonotype. The chain combines TRBV10-3 with TRBJ1-2; TRBD1 matches 9 bases. CDR3 length: 15 amino acids. Germline V gene data show CDR1 as ENHRY and CDR2 as SYGVKD. The V gene end was trimmed by 0 bases and the J gene end by 5 bases; junction bases not matched to a gene: 4. The CDR3, as DNA: TGTGCCATCAGTGAGTCTTACGACAGGGGGTATGGCTACACCTTC. It translates to CAISESYDRGYGYTF.

This clonotype occurred many times. This chain uses TRBV28 with TRBJ1-5; TRBD1 agrees at 9 bases. CDR1 and CDR2 from the germline V gene are MDHEN and SYDVKM. The junction had 9 bases not matched to a gene; V was cut back by 6 bases and J by 6 bases. The CDR3 extends over 15 amino acids. DNA for the CDR3: TGTGCCAGCAGACTCCGGGACAGGGATTTTCAGCCCCAGCATTTT. This sequence encodes CASRLRDRDFQPQHF.

This clonotype was observed many times. The chain is built from TRBV5-4 and TRBJ2-1, with 10 bases fitting TRBD2. The junction had 6 bases not matched to a gene; V was cut back by 5 bases and J by 4 bases. CDR3 size: 15 residues. From germline, CDR1 is SGHNT and CDR2 YYREEE (reference sequence). The CDR3 nucleotides are TGTGCCAGCAGTCCTGGACTAGCGGATTACAATGAGCAGTTCTTC. Amino acid sequence: CASSPGLADYNEQFF.

This clonotype was counted many times. The chain carries TRBV15 and TRBJ2-3, with 8 bases matching TRBD2. Germline-derived CDR1 and CDR2 are LNHNV and YYDKDF (reference sequence). The V segment lost 5 bases and the J segment 2 bases; nucleotides outside the gene matches: 6. The CDR3 covers 15 residues. As DNA, the CDR3 is TGTGCCACCAGCGCAGCGGGGGAAAACACAGATACGCAGTATTTT. It codes for CATSAAGENTDTQYF.

This clonotype occurred many times. The chain links TRBV9 to TRBJ2-1, with D unresolved. This CDR3 has 13 amino acids. V was shortened by 0 bases and J by 9 bases, with 10 bases between the two germline ends. Germline assignment: CDR1 SGDLS and CDR2 YYNGEE. The CDR3 nucleotides are TGTGCCAGCAGCGTAGCTGAGGTGGGTGAGCAGTTCTTC. Amino acid sequence: CASSVAEVGEQFF.

This clonotype was found many times. The J gene is TRBJ1-2, the V gene TRBV5-1; 11 bases agree with TRBD1. Germline V gives CDR1 SGHRS, CDR2 YFSETQ. CDR3 length equals 15 residues. With 3 bases clipped from V and 4 bases from J, the junction kept 5 bases outside the gene matches. The CDR3 protein is CASSSRTGGSYGYTF. CDR3 nucleotide sequence: TGCGCCAGCAGCTCCCGGACAGGGGGCAGCTATGGCTACACCTTC.

Ten or more counts support this clonotype. The CDR3 nucleotides read TGTGCCAGCAGTGAAAGGTCCCCGAAAGTTGGCAATCAGCCCCAGCATTTT. Its translation: CASSERSPKVGNQPQHF. The rearrangement joins TRBV2 to TRBJ1-5; no firm D call. The ends were cut back, 2 bases at V and 2 bases at J, with 16 bases in the middle. CDR3 length equals 17 residues. CDR1 and CDR2 (germline): SNHLY, FYNNEI. The whole variable domain, filled in from reference TRBV2 and TRBJ1-5, reads EPEVTQTPSHQVTQMGQEVILRCVPISNHLYFYWYRQILGQKVEFLVSFYNNEISEKSEIFDDQFSVERPDGSNFTLKIRSTKLEDSAMYFCASSERSPKVGNQPQHFGDGTRLSIL.